Following are 31 T cell receptor beta chains from one sample sequenced in a study of cytotoxic CD8 clonotypes in ibrutinib-treated CLL. Libraries were prepared by immunoSEQ multiplex PCR; TCRdb keeps only in-frame clonotypes and omits some of them. This table has some 140,000 clones, less than 95% appearing once. Specimen: PBMCs, collected after 12 months of ibrutinib treatment. Receptor source: a human donor with chronic lymphocytic leukemia.

The chain joins TRBV18 to TRBJ2-1; possibly TRBD1 or TRBD2 for D (5 bases each). Germline V gene sequence: CDR1 KGHSH, CDR2 LQKENI. The V gene lost 2 bases and the J gene lost 12 bases, with 14 bases spanning the gap. This CDR3 contains 13 residues. In DNA form, the CDR3 reads TGTGCCAGCTCACCAGGGACCCACGATCGGCAGTTCTTC. Translated, it gives CASSPGTHDRQFF.

The CDR3 DNA follows: TGTGCCAGCAGTCCTATACCCGAAGGGGCTAACTATGGCTACACCTTC. This sequence encodes CASSPIPEGANYGYTF. J is TRBJ1-2 and V is TRBV27, with D possibly TRBD1 on 5 matching bases. The germline V gene encodes CDR1 MNHEY and CDR2 SMNVEV (reference sequence). The CDR3 is made up of 16 amino acids. The V end lost 5 bases, the J end lost 0 bases, and 16 bases lay between the germline ends.

The chain carries TRBV15 and TRBJ2-7, with unresolved D. This CDR3 region has 12 residues. Germline V gene data show CDR1 as LNHNV and CDR2 as YYDKDF (reference sequence). The ends were cut back, 0 bases at V and 9 bases at J, with 9 bases in the middle. CDR3 region: CATSRDQARQYF. CDR3 sequence (DNA): TGTGCCACCAGCAGAGATCAGGCCCGGCAGTACTTC.

The genes are TRBV12-1 and TRBJ1-2; the table's D call, TRBD1, has no DNA check behind it. TRBV12-1 is a listed pseudogene. The CDR3 loop spans 15 amino acids. CDR3 sequence reads: CASSLSQGGDYGYTF. The CDR3 DNA is TGTGCCAGCAGCTTGAGCCAGGGGGGTGACTATGGCTACACCTTC.

The gene calls are TRBV4-2 and TRBJ2-3; TRBD2 matches at 8 bases. Germline loops: CDR1 LGHNA, CDR2 YNFKEQ. The CDR3 runs to 17 residues. V was pared by 0 bases and J by 2 bases, with 7 bases of the junction left unmatched. The DNA of the CDR3 is TGTGCCAGCAGCCAAGATGATCCACTAGCGGACACAGATACGCAGTATTTT. This translates into CASSQDDPLADTDTQYF.

V usage is TRBV4-2 and J usage is TRBJ2-5; D might be TRBD2 (7 bases). The germline V gene encodes CDR1 LGHNA and CDR2 YNFKEQ. This CDR3 has 15 residues. Trimming pared 0 bases from V and 5 bases from J, leaving 13 bases between. Here the CDR3 reads CASSQELGGVETQYF. The DNA for the CDR3 is TGTGCCAGCAGCCAAGAATTAGGGGGGGTGGAGACCCAGTACTTC.

The genes are TRBV19 and TRBJ2-3; 9 bases line up with TRBD1. Germline CDR1 is LNHDA and CDR2 is SQIVND (reference sequence). The V and J ends lost 9 bases and 8 bases, in that order; junction bases with no gene match: 15. The CDR3 totals 15 residues. CDR3 sequence (DNA): TGTGCCAGCCTCGGGACAGGGACCTCATATGGTACGCAGTATTTT. It codes for CASLGTGTSYGTQYF.

The chain recombines TRBV27 with TRBJ1-5; a weak D match, TRBD1 (5 bases). The CDR3 spans 14 residues. Deletions cut 5 bases from V and 7 bases from J, with 15 bases between. CDR1 and CDR2 from the germline V gene are MNHEY and SMNVEV (reference sequence). The CDR3 bases are TGTGCCAGCAGTGATCAGGGAGGAGGGCAGCCCCAGCATTTT. It codes for CASSDQGGGQPQHF.

The chain links TRBV6-1 to TRBJ2-2; D perhaps matches TRBD2 (5 bases). V lost 3 bases and J lost 1, with 9 bases in between. CDR1 is MNHNS and CDR2 is SASEGT in the germline V gene. This CDR3 has 15 amino acids. The CDR3 DNA reads as TGTGCCAGCAGTGAGCTAGCCATGAACACCGGGGAGCTGTTTTTT. Protein sequence: CASSELAMNTGELFF.

This rearrangement joins TRBV6-5 to TRBJ1-2, with TRBD1 identical over 7 bases. The V and J ends lost 0 bases and 4 bases, in that order; junction bases with no gene match: 5. Germline CDR1 and CDR2: MNHEY and SVGAGI. There are 15 residues in the CDR3. CDR3 residues: CASSYSTGPIYGYTF. The CDR3 DNA follows: TGTGCCAGCAGTTACTCGACAGGGCCGATCTATGGCTACACCTTC.

CDR3 residues: CASSSGTSSYNEQFF. The CDR3 region has the DNA TGTGCCAGCAGCTCCGGGACTAGCAGCTACAATGAGCAGTTCTTC. This chain uses TRBV7-3 with TRBJ2-1; 9 nucleotides line up with TRBD2. CDR3 length: 15 amino acids. CDR1 is SGHTA, CDR2 FQGTGA, per germline. V gave up 4 bases and J gave up 3 bases; unmatched junction bases: 4.

This rearrangement joins TRBV7-2 to TRBJ2-2; possibly TRBD2 for D (5 bases). The CDR3 has 14 amino acids. Trimming took 6 bases from V and 3 from J, leaving 11 bases between them. The germline gives CDR1 SGHTA, CDR2 FQGNSA. In DNA form, the CDR3 reads TGTGCCAGCAGGCATCCGAGGGACACCGGGGAGCTGTTTTTT. It is translated as CASRHPRDTGELFF.

This CDR3 reads CASSSPMGTDTQYF. CDR3 DNA sequence: TGTGCCAGCAGTTCCCCCATGGGCACAGATACGCAGTATTTT. This chain links TRBV27 with TRBJ2-3, with unresolved D. Germline V gene lookup returns CDR1 MNHEY and CDR2 SMNVEV (reference sequence). V gave up 4 bases and J gave up 1 base, with 9 bases separating them. The CDR3 totals 14 residues.

V and J are TRBV7-8 and TRBJ1-5; D is ambiguous. Trimming took off 3 bases at V and 1 base at J, with 16 bases between the two ends. Germline CDR1 reads SGHVS; CDR2 reads FQNEAQ. The CDR3 has 17 residues. The CDR3 spells CASSFGKRVGSNQPQHF. The CDR3 DNA follows: TGTGCCAGCAGCTTTGGGAAGAGGGTAGGCAGCAATCAGCCCCAGCATTTT.

The gene calls are TRBV9 and TRBJ2-3, with 7 bases aligning to TRBD1. This CDR3 is built from 15 residues. The V and J ends lost 3 bases and 6 bases, in that order; junction bases with no gene match: 10. Germline V gives CDR1 SGDLS, CDR2 YYNGEE. CDR3 residues: CASSARQGLTDTQYF. The CDR3 region has the DNA TGTGCCAGCAGCGCCCGACAGGGTTTAACGGATACGCAGTATTTT.

The rearrangement joins TRBV7-9 to TRBJ2-2; D not resolved. With 2 bases removed from V and 9 bases from J, the gap between germline ends came to 13 bases. This CDR3 is 14 amino acids long. Germline V lookup: CDR1 SEHNR, CDR2 FQNEAQ (reference sequence). CDR3 protein: CASSLTSGVWELFF. In DNA, the CDR3 is TGTGCCAGCAGCTTAACCTCCGGAGTCTGGGAGCTGTTTTTT.

This chain joins TRBV7-8 and TRBJ2-3; 10 positions agree with TRBD1. Germline CDR1 is SGHVS and CDR2 is FQNEAQ. This CDR3 is built from 16 residues. V shed 5 bases and J 1 base; nucleotides not matched to a gene: 6. The CDR3 region is CASSITGTGGTDTQYF. The CDR3 bases are TGTGCCAGCAGCATTACCGGGACAGGGGGCACAGATACGCAGTATTTT.

The V and J genes are TRBV10-3 and TRBJ2-1; 10 nucleotides line up with TRBD2. J lost 6 bases, V lost 2 bases, and 4 bases had no gene match. The CDR3 extends over 15 amino acids. Germline CDR1 reads ENHRY; CDR2 reads SYGVKD. The CDR3 loop is CAISESGRAGNEQFF. The CDR3 DNA follows: TGTGCCATCAGTGAGAGCGGGAGGGCCGGCAATGAGCAGTTCTTC.

This rearrangement joins TRBV6-5 to TRBJ1-5; no clear D gene. Germline V CDR1 and CDR2: MNHEY, SVGAGI. This CDR3 comprises 13 residues. V gave up 9 bases and J gave up 1 base, with 10 bases separating them. CDR3 residues: CASTKGSNQPQHF. CDR3 DNA sequence: TGTGCCAGTACGAAGGGAAGCAATCAGCCCCAGCATTTT.

The chain employs TRBV18 and TRBJ1-1; TRBD1 aligns across 9 bases. CDR1 is KGHSH and CDR2 is LQKENI in the germline V gene. With 6 bases clipped from V and 8 bases from J, the junction kept 10 bases outside the gene matches. The CDR3 sequence is 14 residues long. The CDR3 sequence is CASSPTGGANEAFF. In nucleotides, the CDR3 is TGTGCCAGCTCCCCCACAGGGGGCGCAAACGAAGCTTTCTTT.

The chain recombines TRBV27 with TRBJ2-6; 10 bases agree with TRBD1. The CDR3 length is 19 residues. Germline V gives CDR1 MNHEY, CDR2 SMNVEV (reference sequence). V gave up 6 bases and J gave up 0 bases; unmatched junction bases: 11. The CDR3 here is CASSLSGTGVYSGANVLTF. The DNA of the CDR3 is TGTGCCAGCAGCCTAAGCGGGACAGGGGTGTACTCTGGGGCCAACGTCCTGACTTTC.

The chain employs TRBV28 and TRBJ1-5; D is possibly TRBD1 (5 bases). CDR1 and CDR2 (germline): MDHEN, SYDVKM. The V gene lost 5 bases and the J gene lost 0 bases, with 11 bases spanning the gap. This CDR3 is built from 15 residues. Here the CDR3 reads CASSHGAYSNQPQHF. CDR3 bases: TGTGCCAGCAGTCATGGGGCCTATAGCAATCAGCCCCAGCATTTT.

This clone was found once. The chain uses TRBV28 and TRBJ2-7; 10 bases are a match to TRBD2. The CDR3 consists of 16 residues. The ends lost 4 bases at V and 7 bases at J; junction bases unmatched: 13. Germline CDR1 and CDR2: MDHEN and SYDVKM. The CDR3 protein is CASSSPGLAGAKEQYF. In DNA, the CDR3 is TGTGCCAGCAGTTCCCCGGGGCTAGCGGGAGCAAAAGAGCAGTACTTC.

The chain is built from TRBV5-1 and TRBJ1-4, with TRBD1 matching 8 bases. Trimming at V came to 3 bases and at J to 7 bases, leaving 5 bases not matched to a gene. Germline V gene lookup returns CDR1 SGHRS and CDR2 YFSETQ. The CDR3 sequence is 14 residues long. CDR3 sequence reads: CASSSRGQGEKLFF. For the CDR3, the DNA is TGCGCCAGCAGCTCCAGGGGGCAGGGTGAAAAACTGTTTTTT.

This chain links TRBV7-2 with TRBJ1-1; D is uncertain. The CDR3 is 14 amino acids. Trimming cost V 3 bases and J 5 bases, with 13 bases left between them. Germline CDR1 reads SGHTA; CDR2 reads FQGNSA. The CDR3 nucleotides read TGTGCCAGCAGCTTTTTTTCCGGGCGAACTGAAGCTTTCTTT. Translated: CASSFFSGRTEAFF.

The V call is TRBV25-1, the J call TRBJ1-3, with unresolved D. In germline, CDR1 is MGHDK, CDR2 SYGVNS. This CDR3 comprises 15 residues. Trimming pared 2 bases from V and 4 bases from J, leaving 12 bases between. In nucleotides, the CDR3 is TGTGCCAGCAGTGAAAACCTGATGGAAGGAAACACCATATATTTT. It encodes CASSENLMEGNTIYF.

This clone was seen only once. V is TRBV7-9 and J is TRBJ1-3; D ambiguous. Trimming stripped 5 bases from V and 6 bases from J, with 8 bases between. The germline gives CDR1 SEHNR, CDR2 FQNEAQ (reference sequence). The CDR3 spans 12 residues. CDR3 bases: TGTGCCAGCAGCCCCGACCCAAACACCATATATTTT. It translates to CASSPDPNTIYF.

The gene calls are TRBV27 and TRBJ2-7; possible D gene TRBD2, 6 bases. The germline V and J ends were trimmed by 0 bases and 1 base, with 13 bases remaining between them. The CDR3 covers 16 residues. Germline-derived CDR1 and CDR2 are MNHEY and SMNVEV (reference sequence). The CDR3 protein is CASSLSAGMVSYEQYF. The DNA for the CDR3 is TGTGCCAGCAGTTTATCGGCGGGGATGGTATCCTACGAGCAGTACTTC.

The CDR3 sequence: CASRDRGSSSYNEQFF. As DNA, the CDR3 is TGTGCCAGCAGGGACCGCGGGAGTAGCTCCTACAATGAGCAGTTCTTC. This chain uses TRBV25-1 with TRBJ2-1, with 7 bases lining up with TRBD2. Germline lookup yields CDR1 MGHDK and CDR2 SYGVNS. The CDR3 is 16 amino acids. After removal of 6 bases from V and 0 bases from J, the junction contained 8 bases not matched to a gene.

The chain recombines TRBV9 with TRBJ2-1, with 8 positions matching TRBD1. The CDR3 is 14 residues long. V shed 2 bases and J 6 bases; nucleotides not matched to a gene: 4. Germline V gene sequence: CDR1 SGDLS, CDR2 YYNGEE. The CDR3 region has the DNA TGTGCCAGCAGCGTTTGGGGGACAGGCAATGAGCAGTTCTTC. This encodes CASSVWGTGNEQFF.

This clone turned up a few times. The chain links TRBV28 to TRBJ2-3; perhaps TRBD1 as D (6 bases). V dropped 6 bases and J dropped 0 bases, with 13 bases sitting between them. The CDR3 loop spans 15 amino acids. Germline CDR1 and CDR2: MDHEN and SYDVKM. The CDR3 is CASSPGHWSTDTQYF. The DNA for the CDR3 is TGTGCCAGCAGCCCGGGACACTGGAGCACAGATACGCAGTATTTT.